The 27 T cell receptor beta chains below all came from one sample that was sequenced in a study of blood T cell repertoires in COVID-19. Repertoires were generated with immunoSEQ multiplex PCR, while TCRdb's copy carries only in-frame clones and drops some. The sample lists about 220,000 clones, 84% occurring once. Specimen: peripheral blood. These receptor sequences come from a man in his forties who had recovered from COVID-19.

This rearrangement joins TRBV12-3 or TRBV12-4 to TRBJ2-3, with a weak D call TRBD2 (6 bases). Trimming took off 6 bases at V and 4 bases at J, with 11 bases between the two ends. This CDR3 is built from 13 residues. The CDR3 spells CASSWRGADTQYF. The CDR3 bases are TGTGCCAGCAGCTGGAGGGGCGCAGATACGCAGTATTTT.

As regards this clone: Different DNA sequences within this sample yield the same CDR3. The V and J genes are TRBV6-2 or TRBV6-3 and TRBJ2-5; 11 nucleotides match TRBD2. Losses at the gene ends were 3 bases for V and 4 bases for J; bases not matched to a gene: 1. Germline assignment: CDR1 MNHEY and CDR2 SVGEGT. The CDR3 length is 14 residues. CDR3 nucleotide sequence: TGTGCCAGCAGTTATCTAGCGGGGGGAGAGACCCAGTACTTC. Encoded protein: CASSYLAGGETQYF.

V and J are TRBV19 and TRBJ2-2, with TRBD1 matching 8 bases. CDR3 length: 15 amino acids. Germline trimming cut 7 bases from V and 5 bases from J; bases unmatched to any gene: 9. CDR1 is LNHDA and CDR2 is SQIVND in the germline V gene (reference sequence). CDR3 loop: CASNLGQVTTGELFF. CDR3 in DNA: TGTGCCAGTAACCTGGGACAGGTTACAACCGGGGAGCTGTTTTTT.

The genes are TRBV9 and TRBJ2-5; 8 positions agree with TRBD2. The CDR3 covers 16 residues. Germline V gives CDR1 SGDLS, CDR2 YYNGEE. V was pared by 0 bases and J by 5 bases, with 9 bases of the junction left unmatched. This CDR3 is CASSVGVGGGRETQYF. Here the CDR3 DNA reads TGTGCCAGCAGCGTAGGTGTCGGCGGGGGGAGGGAGACCCAGTACTTC.

The chain links TRBV24-1 to TRBJ2-7; 10 nucleotides line up with TRBD1. The CDR3 loop spans 13 amino acids. Germline V CDR1 and CDR2: KGHDR, SFDVKD. Trimming removed 9 bases from V and 3 bases from J; junction bases left unmatched: 4. The CDR3 nucleotides are TGTGCCACCGACAGGGGGCGTTACTACGAGCAGTACTTC. This codes for CATDRGRYYEQYF.

The gene calls are TRBV6-5 and TRBJ1-2; TRBD1 is a possible D gene (5 bases). Germline CDR1 MNHEY, CDR2 SVGAGI. The CDR3 contains 14 residues. V was trimmed by 6 bases and J by 2 bases, leaving 13 bases between them. DNA of the CDR3: TGTGCCAGCAGAGCACGCGGGGACAACTATGGCTACACCTTC. This translates into CASRARGDNYGYTF.

Written as DNA, the CDR3 is TGTGCCAGCAGTAGGGACAGGGGTCAAGAGACCCAGTACTTC. Its protein is CASSRDRGQETQYF. The chain carries TRBV6-5 and TRBJ2-5; TRBD1 agrees at 10 bases. Germline CDR1 MNHEY, CDR2 SVGAGI. V gave up 5 bases and J gave up 2 bases; unmatched junction bases: 2. The CDR3 covers 14 residues.

This clone was observed a few times. The chain recombines TRBV19 with TRBJ1-4, with 7 bases identical to TRBD1. The germline gives CDR1 LNHDA, CDR2 SQIVND (reference sequence). The CDR3 is 16 amino acids. With 6 bases clipped from V and 8 bases from J, the junction kept 15 bases outside the gene matches. CDR3 DNA: TGTGCCAGTAGGACCCCTGGAGGGGGCGCGGGGGAAAAACTGTTTTTT. This codes for CASRTPGGGAGEKLFF.

The chain joins TRBV9 to TRBJ1-2, with D maybe TRBD1 (6 bases). The CDR3 runs to 11 residues. In germline, CDR1 is SGDLS, CDR2 YYNGEE. The CDR3 region is CASEDSYGYTF. The CDR3 region has the DNA TGTGCTAGTGAGGACAGCTATGGCTACACCTTC.

This chain links TRBV4-1 with TRBJ2-5; 9 bases agree with TRBD1. Losses at the gene ends were 4 bases for V and 4 bases for J; bases not matched to a gene: 1. The CDR3 consists of 13 residues. Germline V gives CDR1 MGHRA, CDR2 YSYEKL. The chain's CDR3 is CASSRTGAETQYF. The CDR3 DNA follows: TGCGCCAGCAGCCGGACAGGGGCAGAGACCCAGTACTTC.

The chain links TRBV7-2 to TRBJ2-7; D unresolved. The ends were cut back, 2 bases at V and 5 bases at J, with 10 bases in the middle. Germline CDR1 is SGHTA and CDR2 is FQGNSA. The CDR3 is 13 amino acids. CDR3 sequence reads: CASSLQLRDEQYF. In nucleotides, the CDR3 is TGTGCCAGCAGCTTACAGCTTCGGGACGAGCAGTACTTC.

This chain connects TRBV5-1 to TRBJ1-5, with a weak D call TRBD1 (5 bases). Germline V gene sequence: CDR1 SGHRS, CDR2 YFSETQ. CDR3 length: 14 amino acids. Trimming stripped 0 bases from V and 6 bases from J, with 10 bases between. The DNA for the CDR3 is TGCGCCAGCAGCTTGGAGATTGGGGCTCAGCCCCAGCATTTT. Residues: CASSLEIGAQPQHF.

This sequence joins TRBV1 and TRBJ2-1; TRBD2, as called in the table, went unchecked against the DNA. TRBV1 is reported as a pseudogene. The CDR3 contains 14 residues. DNA for the CDR3: TGCACCATCCCGACTAGCGGGCCTCACAATGAGCAGTTCTTC. Protein: CTIPTSGPHNEQFF.

This sequence joins TRBV10-3 and TRBJ2-7; D is perhaps TRBD1 (5 bases). Between the trimmed V and J ends, which lost 3 bases and 9 bases, there was a span of 9 bases. This CDR3 region has 11 residues. The germline V gene encodes CDR1 ENHRY and CDR2 SYGVKD. CDR3 nucleotides: TGTGCCATCAGTGACTTCCAGGGGCAGTACTTC. Translation gives CAISDFQGQYF.

Only one count was recorded for this clone. The CDR3 bases are TGTGCCAGCAGTCGGGGGGCAGAGGATCAGCCCCAGCATTTT. It is translated as CASSRGAEDQPQHF. The chain carries TRBV5-6 and TRBJ1-5, with D possibly TRBD1 on 6 matching bases. Between the trimmed V and J ends, which lost 5 bases and 5 bases, there was a span of 14 bases. There are 14 residues in the CDR3. Germline loops: CDR1 SGHDT, CDR2 YYEEEE.

This chain joins TRBV20-1 and TRBJ2-1; tentatively, D is TRBD2 (5 bases). The CDR3 has 11 residues. The germline gives CDR1 DFQATT, CDR2 SNEGSKA (reference sequence). With 7 bases removed from V and 7 bases from J, the gap between germline ends came to 11 bases. The chain's CDR3 is CSVARENEQFF. The CDR3 DNA is TGCAGTGTCGCCCGGGAAAATGAGCAGTTCTTC.

Points on this clone: One end of the junction does not line up with germline, which may come from a read error. For the CDR3, the DNA is TGTGCCATCAGTGGCGAGACTCGCCGCTTC. Translation: CAISGETRRF. The V gene is TRBV10-3, the J gene TRBJ1-2; D unclear. The CDR3 length is 10 residues. The germline gives CDR1 ENHRY, CDR2 SYGVKD.

The rearrangement links TRBV2 to TRBJ2-1, with 10 bases fitting TRBD2. CDR1 and CDR2 from the germline V gene are SNHLY and FYNNEI. With 7 bases clipped from V and 7 bases from J, the junction kept 13 bases outside the gene matches. This CDR3 contains 16 residues. The CDR3 here is CASNWGAGGPYNEQFF. In DNA form, the CDR3 reads TGTGCCAGCAATTGGGGAGCGGGAGGGCCGTATAATGAGCAGTTCTTC.

The chain links TRBV5-4 to TRBJ1-4, with D uncertain. The germline V gene encodes CDR1 SGHNT and CDR2 YYREEE (reference sequence). V was clipped by 2 bases and J by 0 bases, with 17 bases between them. CDR3 length equals 18 residues. The CDR3 spells CASSFGGPSVATNEKLFF. In DNA, the CDR3 is TGTGCCAGCAGCTTTGGAGGGCCTTCAGTTGCAACTAATGAAAAACTGTTTTTT.

This clone was seen once. The V call is TRBV6-2 or TRBV6-3, the J call TRBJ1-1, with D maybe TRBD1 (6 bases). Germline CDR1 MNHEY, CDR2 SVGEGT. The V gene lost 4 bases and the J gene lost 5 bases, with 17 bases spanning the gap. The CDR3 has 15 amino acids. The CDR3 spells CASSFTRTEVTEAFF. The CDR3 DNA is TGTGCCAGCAGTTTTACCCGGACAGAAGTGACTGAAGCTTTCTTT.

Of note for this clone: A read error may account for a junction end that differs from germline. This rearrangement joins TRBV7-7 to TRBJ2-1; 12 positions match TRBD2. This CDR3 contains 14 residues. The germline CDR1 and CDR2 sequences are SSHAT and FNYEAQ (reference sequence). The CDR3 coding sequence is TGTGCTAGCAGCTTGACTAGCGGGGGCGGGGAGCAGTTCTTC. This encodes CASSLTSGGGEQFF.

The chain is built from TRBV2 and TRBJ1-1, with a weak D call TRBD1 (6 bases). CDR3 size: 13 residues. CDR1 and CDR2 from the germline V gene are SNHLY and FYNNEI. V was cut by 10 bases and J by 4 bases, with 16 bases left in between. DNA of the CDR3: TGTGCCACACAGGGAAGTGAAGGCACTGAAGCTTTCTTT. Translation: CATQGSEGTEAFF.

The chain carries TRBV18 and TRBJ2-5; maybe TRBD1 (5 bases). Between the trimmed V and J ends, which lost 6 bases and 6 bases, there was a span of 11 bases. Per the germline V gene, CDR1 is KGHSH and CDR2 is LQKENI. The CDR3 runs to 12 residues. This CDR3 is CASSEVGQTQYF. The CDR3 nucleotides are TGTGCCAGCTCTGAGGTGGGGCAGACCCAGTACTTC.

The V and J genes are TRBV2 and TRBJ2-2; tentatively, D is TRBD1 (6 bases). Germline lookup yields CDR1 SNHLY and CDR2 FYNNEI. The CDR3 extends over 15 amino acids. V lost 3 bases to trimming and J lost 3 bases, with 11 bases between them. CDR3 residues: CASSDRGRDTGELFF. CDR3 in DNA: TGTGCCAGCAGTGACAGGGGCCGGGACACCGGGGAGCTGTTTTTT.

The V gene is TRBV2, the J gene TRBJ1-5, with D perhaps TRBD1 (5 bases). The ends were cut back, 7 bases at V and 5 bases at J, with 12 bases in the middle. Germline loops: CDR1 SNHLY, CDR2 FYNNEI. The CDR3 has 13 amino acids. The CDR3 coding sequence is TGTGCCAGCACGGAGGGACGATATCAGCCCCAGCATTTT. Translation gives CASTEGRYQPQHF.

The DNA of the CDR3 is TGTGCCAGCAGCTTGGACAGGCTCTACACCTTC. Protein sequence: CASSLDRLYTF. This chain joins TRBV5-6 and TRBJ1-2; D is possibly TRBD1 (5 bases). The CDR3 loop spans 11 amino acids. Per germline, CDR1 SGHDT and CDR2 YYEEEE. The V gene lost 0 bases and the J gene lost 10 bases, with 7 bases spanning the gap.

This clone was found a few times. The chain carries TRBV19 and TRBJ1-1, with a weak D call TRBD1 (5 bases). V gave up 7 bases and J gave up 6 bases, with 15 bases separating them. In germline, CDR1 is LNHDA, CDR2 SQIVND (reference sequence). The CDR3 totals 13 residues. The CDR3 is CASIGAGRSEAFF. The CDR3 DNA reads as TGTGCCAGTATAGGGGCCGGTAGGTCTGAAGCTTTCTTT.